A selection of T cell receptor beta chains follows, all from one sample in a study of blood T cell repertoires in COVID-19. Only in-frame clones appear in the TCRdb table, and some are missing; sequencing was by immunoSEQ multiplex PCR. This table holds over 120,000 clones, around 89% found once. Sequencing was performed on peripheral blood. The source is a man between 60 and 70 years old with active or convalescent COVID-19. Each CDR3 is given with its conserved first and last residue. A D gene is named only where the DNA matches it firmly. A row's size may be missing; if present it is once, few, many or a size class.

NA	TRBD1	TRBV13	TRBJ2-2	TGTGCCAGCAGCTTAACGTCGGGCAGGGGGCGCGCCGGGGAGCTGTTTTTT	CASSLTSGRGRAGELFF
NA	NA	TRBV27	TRBJ2-7	TGTGCCAGCAGTTTAAGGCAGGGCCTCTCCTACGAGCAGTACTTC	CASSLRQGLSYEQYF
NA	NA	TRBV29-1	TRBJ2-3	TGCAGCGTTGTCGCGGGCTCGGGCACAGATACGCAGTATTTT	CSVVAGSGTDTQYF
NA	NA	TRBV9	TRBJ2-5	TGTGCCAGCAGCGCGGGACTGTTGGGGACCCAGTACTTC	CASSAGLLGTQYF
NA	TRBD1	TRBV19	TRBJ2-3	TGTGCCAGTAGACAGGGGGCCCCAGATACGCAGTATTTT	CASRQGAPDTQYF
NA	NA	TRBV24-1	TRBJ1-1	TGTGCCACCAGTAAGGCGGCGGGCACTGAAGCTTTCTTT	CATSKAAGTEAFF
NA	NA	TRBV15	TRBJ1-5	TGTGCCACCAGCAGAGTAGGCGTCAGGGGCAATCAGCCCCAGCATTTT	CATSRVGVRGNQPQHF
once	NA	TRBV14	TRBJ2-5	TGTGCCAGCAGCCTCCAGGGTTCAGCAGAGACCCAGTACTTC	CASSLQGSAETQYF
NA	NA	TRBV5-4	TRBJ2-7	TGTGCCAGCATAAAATGGGAGCGGGACAGGTACGAGCAGTACTTC	CASIKWERDRYEQYF
NA	TRBD2	TRBV6-5	TRBJ2-1	TGTGCCAGCAGTAGTCCGGGACTAGCGGGGGTAGAGCAGTTCTTC	CASSSPGLAGVEQFF
NA	NA	TRBV5-1	TRBJ2-2	TGCGCCAGCAGCTTGGGTACCGGGACCGGGGAGCTGTTTTTT	CASSLGTGTGELFF
NA	TRBD2	TRBV7-6	TRBJ2-7	TGTGCCAGCAGCCCGTGGGGACTAGCGGGAGGGCCTGGCGAGCAGTACTTC	CASSPWGLAGGPGEQYF
NA	TRBD2	TRBV10-3	TRBJ2-1	TGTGCCATCGCTAGCGGGAGGGCCTCCTACAATGAGCAGTTCTTC	CAIASGRASYNEQFF
NA	TRBD2	TRBV6-5	TRBJ2-2	TGTGCCACCGCCCGGGGGGACACCGGGGAGCTGTTTTTT	CATARGDTGELFF
NA	TRBD2	TRBV10-3	TRBJ2-1	TGTGCCATCAGTGAGTTAGGACTAGCGGGAGGCAACGAGCAGTTCTTC	CAISELGLAGGNEQFF
NA	TRBD1	TRBV4-2	TRBJ2-7	TGTGCCAGCAGCCAAGAGTTAGGACAGGGGCACTACGAGCAGTACTTC	CASSQELGQGHYEQYF
NA	TRBD1	TRBV11-2	TRBJ2-7	TGTGCCAGCAGCTTAAGAACAGGGACAGCCTACGAGCAGTACTTC	CASSLRTGTAYEQYF
NA	TRBD1	TRBV4-3	TRBJ2-3	TGCGCCAGCAGCCAAGATTTGGGACAGGGTACGCAGTATTTT	CASSQDLGQGTQYF
NA	NA	TRBV28	TRBJ2-3	TGTGCCAGCAGCCCTTGGGGGGAGACAGATACGCAGTATTTT	CASSPWGETDTQYF
NA	NA	TRBV25-1	TRBJ1-6	TGTGCCAGCAGTGAACCAGACACTCTGGGTTCACCCCTCCACTTT	CASSEPDTLGSPLHF
once	NA	TRBV6-5	TRBJ1-2	TGTGCCAGCAGTTACTCGGCAGGCCTTAACTATGGCTACACCTTC	CASSYSAGLNYGYTF
NA	TRBD1	TRBV10-3	TRBJ2-3	TGTGCCATCAGGCCGGGACAGGGGATAGCAGATACGCAGTATTTT	CAIRPGQGIADTQYF
NA	NA	TRBV18	TRBJ1-3	TGTGCCAGCTCACCATTATTCCGCGGCGAGATCTCTGGAAACACCATATATTTT	CASSPLFRGEISGNTIYF
NA	NA	TRBV30	TRBJ1-2	TGTGCCTGGGGTAAAACTCCTGGCTACACCTTC	CAWGKTPGYTF
NA	TRBD2	TRBV4-3	TRBJ2-3	TGCGCCAGCAGCCAAGATAAGGGGACTAGCGGGGGCTGGGGCACAGATACGCAGTATTTT	CASSQDKGTSGGWGTDTQYF
NA	TRBD1	TRBV7-9	TRBJ1-4	TGTGCCAGCAGTCGGGGGACAGGGGACGAAAAACTGTTTTTT	CASSRGTGDEKLFF
NA	TRBD1	TRBV5-6	TRBJ2-7	TGTGCCAGCAGCTTGAGACCGGGACAGGGGGCCGGAGAGCAGTACTTC	CASSLRPGQGAGEQYF
few	TRBD1	TRBV7-2	TRBJ2-1	TGTGCCAGCAGCCCAAACAGGGGGGACAATGAGCAGTTCTTC	CASSPNRGDNEQFF
NA	NA	TRBV28	TRBJ1-4	TGTGCCAGCAGTTCCTACCGGGGGGCTAATGAAAAACTGTTTTTT	CASSSYRGANEKLFF
NA	NA	TRBV3-1/TRBV3-2	TRBJ1-1	TGTGCCAGCAGCCAAGAAGGCTTTAGAGGCAGTGAAGCTTTCTTT	CASSQEGFRGSEAFF
NA	NA	TRBV18	TRBJ1-4	TGTGCCAGCTCACCAGGGGGCGATGAAAAACTGTTTTTT	CASSPGGDEKLFF
few	NA	TRBV3-1/TRBV3-2	TRBJ2-2	TGTGCCAGCCGGCAGGGCGGGGAGCTGTTTTTT	CASRQGGELFF
few	TRBD1	TRBV19	TRBJ1-1	TGTGCCAGTAGTATACTGACAGGGGGCTTAGGGGATGAAGCTTTCTTT	CASSILTGGLGDEAFF
NA	NA	TRBV4-1	TRBJ2-3	TGCGCCAGCAGTAAAGGGGGGGGCGCGAACACAGATACGCAGTATTTT	CASSKGGGANTDTQYF
NA	NA	TRBV7-3	TRBJ2-5	TGTGCCAGCAGCTGGGACTTTCAAGAGACCCAGTACTTC	CASSWDFQETQYF
NA	NA	TRBV4-3	TRBJ1-1	TGCGCCAGCAGCCAAGAAAGCAGGGGCACTGAAGCTTTCTTT	CASSQESRGTEAFF
NA	TRBD2	TRBV3-1/TRBV3-2	TRBJ2-5	TGTGCCAGCAGCCTAGGAACCGGGGGGAGGGAGACCCAGTACTTC	CASSLGTGGRETQYF
once	NA	TRBV27	TRBJ1-3	TGTGCCAGCAGCCCTATGTTCACTGGAAACACCATATATTTT	CASSPMFTGNTIYF
NA	TRBD1	TRBV19	TRBJ1-2	TGTGCCAGTAGTATAGGACAGGGTAAGGATGGCTACACCTTC	CASSIGQGKDGYTF